This TCR beta chain was retrieved from a study of blood T cell repertoires in COVID-19. The CDR3 is 16 residues long. The V gene's germline CDR1 is MDHEN and CDR2 SYDVKM. After removal of 3 bases from V and 7 bases from J, the junction contained 8 bases not matched to a gene. The repertoire was sequenced with immunoSEQ multiplex PCR; TCRdb's copy has only in-frame clones and lacks some. Here the sample spans around 67,000 clones, about 70% being singletons. The chain is built from TRBV28 and TRBJ1-6, with 8 bases that match TRBD1. The origin of this receptor is a woman aged 70-85 years with acute or convalescent COVID-19. Sequencing was done on a sample of peripheral blood. The CDR3: CASSFAGGAFNSPLHF. The DNA of the CDR3 is TGTGCCAGCAGTTTTGCAGGGGGCGCCTTCAATTCACCCCTCCACTTT. The whole variable domain, filled in from reference TRBV28 and TRBJ1-6, reads DVKVTQSSRYLVKRTGEKVFLECVQDMDHENMFWYRQDPGLGLRLIYFSYDVKMKEKGDIPEGYSVSREKKERFSLILESASTNQTSMYLCASSFAGGAFNSPLHFGNGTRLTVT.